This T cell receptor beta chain came from a study of OX40 agonist ivuxolimab in advanced cancers. Study overall: Cancers in dose escalation were hepatocellular, melanoma, renal cell and head and neck. Among those enrolled, mean age was about 63 years (range about 23 to 85) and about 82% were male.

The germline V gene has CDR1 SGHTA and CDR2 FQGNSA. Trimming stripped 2 bases from V and 10 bases from J, with 18 bases between. The CDR3 length is 15 residues. About this clone: Its antigen is still unknown.

The table came from immunoSEQ multiplex PCR; TCRdb's copy has only in-frame clones and leaves some out. The data hold fewer than 75,000 clones, with roughly nine tenths observed a single time. The study, taken as a whole, reports: Normalized expansion of T-cell clones was also low for some nonresponders.

This TCR derives from an adult with an advanced solid tumor such as melanoma, head and neck, liver or kidney cancer. Here the sequenced sample was CD4+ or CD8+ T cells sorted from blood, taken in a trial of the OX40 agonist ivuxolimab. The rearrangement joins TRBV7-2 to TRBJ1-5; D is uncertain. The CDR3 DNA reads TGTGCCAGCAGCTTACAGGCGGGTGAGCAAGGACCCCAGCATTTT. Translated, it gives CASSLQAGEQGPQHF.